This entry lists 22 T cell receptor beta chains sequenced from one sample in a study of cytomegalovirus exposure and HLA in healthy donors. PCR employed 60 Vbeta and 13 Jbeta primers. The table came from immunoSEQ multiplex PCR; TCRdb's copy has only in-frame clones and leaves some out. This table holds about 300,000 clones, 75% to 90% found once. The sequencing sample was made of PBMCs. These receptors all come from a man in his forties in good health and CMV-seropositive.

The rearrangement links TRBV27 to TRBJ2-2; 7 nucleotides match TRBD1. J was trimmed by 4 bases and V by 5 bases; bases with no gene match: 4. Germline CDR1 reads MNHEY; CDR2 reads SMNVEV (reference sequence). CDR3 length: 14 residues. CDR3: CASSADRVTGELFF. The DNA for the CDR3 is TGTGCCAGCAGTGCTGACAGGGTCACCGGGGAGCTGTTTTTT.

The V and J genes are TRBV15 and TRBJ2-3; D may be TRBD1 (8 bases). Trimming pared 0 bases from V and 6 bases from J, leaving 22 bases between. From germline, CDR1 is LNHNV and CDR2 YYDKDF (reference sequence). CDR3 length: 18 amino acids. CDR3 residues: CATSRDRGRDRPPDTQYF. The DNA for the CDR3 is TGTGCCACCAGCAGAGATAGGGGGAGGGACAGGCCTCCCGATACGCAGTATTTT.

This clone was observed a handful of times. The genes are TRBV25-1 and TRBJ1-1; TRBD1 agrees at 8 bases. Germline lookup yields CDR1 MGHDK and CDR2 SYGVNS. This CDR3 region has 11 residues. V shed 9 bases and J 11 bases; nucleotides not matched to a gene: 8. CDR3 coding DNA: TGTGCCAGTACACGGACAGGGAAGGCTTTCTTT. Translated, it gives CASTRTGKAFF.

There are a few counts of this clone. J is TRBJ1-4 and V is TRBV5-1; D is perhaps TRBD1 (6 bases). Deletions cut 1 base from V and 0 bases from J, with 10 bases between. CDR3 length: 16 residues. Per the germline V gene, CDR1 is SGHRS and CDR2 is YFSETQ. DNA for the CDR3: TGCGCCAGCAGCTTGCAGGGGACAACAACTAATGAAAAACTGTTTTTT. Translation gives CASSLQGTTTNEKLFF. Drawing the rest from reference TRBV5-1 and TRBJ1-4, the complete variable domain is KAGVTQTPRYLIKTRGQQVTLSCSPISGHRSVSWYQQTPGQGLQFLFEYFSETQRNKGNFPGRFSGRQFSNSRSEMNVSTLELGDSALYLCASSLQGTTTNEKLFFGSGTQLSVL.

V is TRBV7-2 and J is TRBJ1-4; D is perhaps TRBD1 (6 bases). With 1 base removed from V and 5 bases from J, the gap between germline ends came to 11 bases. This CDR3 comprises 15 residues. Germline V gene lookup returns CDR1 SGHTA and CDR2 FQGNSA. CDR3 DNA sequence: TGTGCCAGCAGCTTAGATTACAGGGAGAATGAAAAACTGTTTTTT. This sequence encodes CASSLDYRENEKLFF.

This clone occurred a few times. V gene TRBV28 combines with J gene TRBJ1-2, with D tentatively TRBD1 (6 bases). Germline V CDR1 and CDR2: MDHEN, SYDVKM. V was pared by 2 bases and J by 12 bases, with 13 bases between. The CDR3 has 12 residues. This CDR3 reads CASSLANRADTF. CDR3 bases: TGTGCCAGCAGTTTAGCTAACAGGGCGGACACCTTC.

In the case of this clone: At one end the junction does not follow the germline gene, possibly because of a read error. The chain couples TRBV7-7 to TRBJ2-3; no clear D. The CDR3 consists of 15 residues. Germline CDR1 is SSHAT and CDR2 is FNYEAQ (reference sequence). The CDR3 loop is CASSLNGGGTDTQYF. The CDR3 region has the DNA TGTGCTAGCAGCTTAAACGGCGGAGGCACAGATACGCAGTATTTT.

CDR3 in amino acids: CASSAGQAPNEKLFF. CDR3 DNA sequence: TGTGCCAGCAGCGCTGGACAGGCTCCTAATGAAAAACTGTTTTTT. J is TRBJ1-4 and V is TRBV9, with 7 bases fitting TRBD1. Trimming cost V 3 bases and J 3 bases; bases outside gene matches: 5. CDR3 length equals 15 residues. Germline CDR1 is SGDLS and CDR2 is YYNGEE. The complete variable domain, with remaining parts taken from reference TRBV9 and TRBJ1-4, reads DSGVTQTPKHLITATGQRVTLRCSPRSGDLSVYWYQQSLDQGLQFLIQYYNGEERAKGNILERFSAQQFPDLHSELNLSSLELGDSALYFCASSAGQAPNEKLFFGSGTQLSVL.

CDR3 nucleotide sequence: TGTGCCAGCAGTTTCCGGACAGGGGGCCGAGAAAAACTGTTTTTT. Its translation: CASSFRTGGREKLFF. The V gene is TRBV28, the J gene TRBJ1-4; 11 bases map to TRBD1. Unmatched junction bases numbered 5, after V lost 3 bases and J lost 8 bases. From germline, CDR1 is MDHEN and CDR2 SYDVKM. The CDR3 consists of 15 residues. Full variable domain (outside the CDR3, taken from reference TRBV28 and TRBJ1-4): DVKVTQSSRYLVKRTGEKVFLECVQDMDHENMFWYRQDPGLGLRLIYFSYDVKMKEKGDIPEGYSVSREKKERFSLILESASTNQTSMYLCASSFRTGGREKLFFGSGTQLSVL.

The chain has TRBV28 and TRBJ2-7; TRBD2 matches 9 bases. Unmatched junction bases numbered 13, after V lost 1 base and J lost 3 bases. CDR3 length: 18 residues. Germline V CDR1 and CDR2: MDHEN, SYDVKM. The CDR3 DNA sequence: TGTGCCAGCAGTTTATCGAGTGTCAGGCTAGCGGGAAGCTACGAGCAGTACTTC. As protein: CASSLSSVRLAGSYEQYF.

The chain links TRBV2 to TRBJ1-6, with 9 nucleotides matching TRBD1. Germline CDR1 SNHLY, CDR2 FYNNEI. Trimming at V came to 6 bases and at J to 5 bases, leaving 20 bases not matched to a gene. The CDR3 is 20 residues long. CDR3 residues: CASSPSWDRVSLFDNSPLHF. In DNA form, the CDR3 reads TGTGCCAGCAGCCCGAGTTGGGACAGGGTTTCTTTGTTTGATAATTCACCCCTCCACTTT.

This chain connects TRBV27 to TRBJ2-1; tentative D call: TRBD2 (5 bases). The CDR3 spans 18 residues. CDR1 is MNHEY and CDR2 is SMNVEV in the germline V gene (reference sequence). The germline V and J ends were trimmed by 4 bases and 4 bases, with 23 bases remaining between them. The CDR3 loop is CASSSSEGRASLYNEQFF. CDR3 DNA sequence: TGTGCCAGCAGTTCCTCCGAGGGCCGGGCGTCCTTATACAATGAGCAGTTCTTC.

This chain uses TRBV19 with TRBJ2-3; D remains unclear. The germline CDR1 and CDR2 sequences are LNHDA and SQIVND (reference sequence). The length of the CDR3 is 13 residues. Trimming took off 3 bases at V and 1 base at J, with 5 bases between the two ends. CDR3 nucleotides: TGTGCCAGTAGTATGCTACGCACAGATACGCAGTATTTT. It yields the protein CASSMLRTDTQYF.

As DNA, the CDR3 is TGTGCCAGCAGTTTCCGACTAGCGGATTCCTACGAGCAGTACTTC. Translated: CASSFRLADSYEQYF. The V gene is TRBV6-5, the J gene TRBJ2-7; 9 bases align to TRBD2. In germline, CDR1 is MNHEY, CDR2 SVGAGI. After removal of 4 bases from V and 1 base from J, the junction contained 5 bases not matched to a gene. CDR3 length equals 15 residues.

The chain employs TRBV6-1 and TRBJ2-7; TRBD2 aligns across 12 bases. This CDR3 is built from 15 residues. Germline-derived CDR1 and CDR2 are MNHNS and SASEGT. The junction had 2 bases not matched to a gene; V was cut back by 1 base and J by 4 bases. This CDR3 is CASSEGLAGVYEQYF. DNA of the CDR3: TGTGCCAGCAGTGAAGGACTAGCGGGAGTGTACGAGCAGTACTTC.

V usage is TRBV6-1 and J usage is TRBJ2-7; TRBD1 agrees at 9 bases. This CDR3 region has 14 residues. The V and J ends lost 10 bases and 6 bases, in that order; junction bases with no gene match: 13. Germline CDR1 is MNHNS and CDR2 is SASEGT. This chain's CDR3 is CAIYPGTGSREQYF. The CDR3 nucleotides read TGTGCCATCTACCCAGGGACAGGGAGTCGCGAGCAGTACTTC.

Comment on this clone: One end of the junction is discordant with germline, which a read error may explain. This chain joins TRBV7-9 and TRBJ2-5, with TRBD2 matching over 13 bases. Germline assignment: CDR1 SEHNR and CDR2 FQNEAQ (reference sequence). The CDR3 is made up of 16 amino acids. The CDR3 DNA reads TGTTCCAGCAGCTCCCGGACTAGCGGGAGTAACGAGACCCAGTACTTC. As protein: CSSSSRTSGSNETQYF.

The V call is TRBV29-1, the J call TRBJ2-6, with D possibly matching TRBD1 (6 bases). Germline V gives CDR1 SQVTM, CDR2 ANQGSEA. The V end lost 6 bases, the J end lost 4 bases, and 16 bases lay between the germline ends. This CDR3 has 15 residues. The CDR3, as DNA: TGCAGCGTGATACAGGGTGGCACCGGGGCCAACGTCCTGACTTTC. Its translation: CSVIQGGTGANVLTF.

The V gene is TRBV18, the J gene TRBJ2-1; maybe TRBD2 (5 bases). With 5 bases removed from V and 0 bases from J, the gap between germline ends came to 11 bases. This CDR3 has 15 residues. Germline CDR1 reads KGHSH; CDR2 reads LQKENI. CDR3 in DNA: TGTGCCAGCTCAAGTAAGCGGAGCTCCTACAATGAGCAGTTCTTC. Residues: CASSSKRSSYNEQFF.

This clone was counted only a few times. CDR3 amino acids: CASSPWDRGNTEAFF. DNA of the CDR3: TGTGCCAGCAGCCCGTGGGACAGGGGGAACACTGAAGCTTTCTTT. This rearrangement joins TRBV5-6 to TRBJ1-1; 10 bases fit TRBD1. The CDR3 is 15 amino acids. Germline-derived CDR1 and CDR2 are SGHDT and YYEEEE. Germline trimming cut 4 bases from V and 1 base from J; bases unmatched to any gene: 4.

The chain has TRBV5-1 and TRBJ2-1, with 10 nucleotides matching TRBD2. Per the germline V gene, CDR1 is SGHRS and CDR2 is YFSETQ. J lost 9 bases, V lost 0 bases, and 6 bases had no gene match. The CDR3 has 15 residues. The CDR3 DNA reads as TGCGCCAGCAGCTTGGGCCTAGCGGGAGTTGGTGAGCAGTTCTTC. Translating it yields CASSLGLAGVGEQFF.

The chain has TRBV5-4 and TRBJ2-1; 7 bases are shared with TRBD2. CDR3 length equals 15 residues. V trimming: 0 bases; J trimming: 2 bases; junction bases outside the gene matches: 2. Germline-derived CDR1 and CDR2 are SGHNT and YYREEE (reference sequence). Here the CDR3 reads CASSLEAGTYNEQFF. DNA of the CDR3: TGTGCCAGCAGCTTGGAAGCGGGAACCTACAATGAGCAGTTCTTC.